The 19 T cell receptor beta chains in this list originate from one sample, sequenced in a study of blood T cell repertoires in COVID-19. TCRdb keeps only in-frame clones here, not all; method: immunoSEQ multiplex PCR. This sample yields roughly 180,000 clones, of which 82% are seen a single time; approximately 12% belongs to the top ten. The sequenced sample consisted of PBMCs or T cells enriched from blood (not recorded which). The source is a man aged 35 to 55 who had recovered from COVID-19.

This rearrangement joins TRBV6-5 to TRBJ1-1, with TRBD1 identical over 7 bases. CDR1 is MNHEY, CDR2 SVGAGI, per germline. The V segment lost 2 bases and the J segment 3 bases; nucleotides outside the gene matches: 0. This CDR3 comprises 13 residues. CDR3 in DNA: TGTGCCAGCAGTTACGACAGGGACACTGAAGCTTTCTTT. Protein sequence: CASSYDRDTEAFF.

The chain couples TRBV14 to TRBJ2-7, with TRBD2 as a possible D gene (6 bases). The CDR3 contains 16 residues. The V gene lost 3 bases and the J gene lost 2 bases, with 17 bases spanning the gap. The germline V gene has CDR1 SGHDN and CDR2 FVKESK. The DNA for the CDR3 is TGTGCCAGCAGCCAGACCGGGACTTTCCCACCCTACGAGCAGTACGTC. The encoded protein is CASSQTGTFPPYEQYV.

CDR3 nucleotide sequence: TGTGCCAGCAGTACCAGACTGGCTAGCGGGAAAAGCACAGATACGCAGTATTTT. It codes for CASSTRLASGKSTDTQYF. J is TRBJ2-3 and V is TRBV28; TRBD2 matches at 9 bases. Trimming at V came to 5 bases and at J to 0 bases, leaving 12 bases not matched to a gene. In germline, CDR1 is MDHEN, CDR2 SYDVKM. There are 18 residues in the CDR3.

This sequence joins TRBV5-1 and TRBJ2-3, with TRBD1 matching over 8 bases. CDR3 length: 15 amino acids. Looked up from germline, CDR1 is SGHRS and CDR2 is YFSETQ. The V segment lost 4 bases and the J segment 4 bases; nucleotides outside the gene matches: 8. The chain's CDR3 is CASSHQGARADTQYF. CDR3 DNA: TGCGCCAGCAGCCACCAGGGGGCGAGAGCAGATACGCAGTATTTT.

The CDR3: CASSLEGIRGRPGELFF. As DNA, the CDR3 is TGTGCCAGCAGCTTAGAAGGAATCAGGGGGCGTCCCGGGGAGCTGTTTTTT. The V call is TRBV7-6, the J call TRBJ2-2; 8 bases map to TRBD1. Germline CDR1 is SGHVS and CDR2 is FNYEAQ. V trimming: 1 base; J trimming: 6 bases; junction bases outside the gene matches: 10. The CDR3 runs 17 residues.

V and J are TRBV15 and TRBJ1-4, with D tentatively TRBD1 (6 bases). Germline V CDR1 and CDR2: LNHNV, YYDKDF (reference sequence). V shed 0 bases and J shed 10 bases, with 12 bases lying between them. The CDR3 runs to 14 residues. CDR3 region: CATSREQGRTKLFF. In DNA, the CDR3 is TGTGCCACCAGCAGAGAACAGGGAAGAACAAAACTGTTTTTT.

This rearrangement joins TRBV7-8 to TRBJ1-2; no clear D gene. V lost 5 bases to trimming and J lost 8 bases, with 12 bases between them. Per germline, CDR1 SGHVS and CDR2 FQNEAQ. This CDR3 is 12 amino acids long. Here the CDR3 reads CASSLNQAGYTF. CDR3 DNA: TGTGCCAGCAGCCTAAATCAGGCGGGCTACACCTTC. Drawing the rest from reference TRBV7-8 and TRBJ1-2, the complete variable domain is GAGVSQSPRYKVAKRGQDVALRCDPISGHVSLFWYQQALGQGPEFLTYFQNEAQLDKSGLPSDRFFAERPEGSVSTLKIQRTQQEDSAVYLCASSLNQAGYTFGSGTRLTVV.

The V call is TRBV7-9, the J call TRBJ1-1; D is undetermined. The CDR3 covers 14 residues. V dropped 5 bases and J dropped 5 bases, with 15 bases sitting between them. Germline V gives CDR1 SEHNR, CDR2 FQNEAQ (reference sequence). Written as DNA, the CDR3 is TGTGCCAGCAGCCTTGCAGACGGGAGGACTGAAGCTTTCTTT. This codes for CASSLADGRTEAFF.

The V gene is TRBV10-3, the J gene TRBJ2-1; 8 positions match TRBD2. The CDR3 has 17 amino acids. Trimming removed 0 bases from V and 6 bases from J; junction bases left unmatched: 10. CDR1 is ENHRY and CDR2 is SYGVKD in the germline V gene. Here the CDR3 reads CAISESTGGSKPNEQFF. In DNA form, the CDR3 reads TGTGCCATCAGTGAGTCGACGGGAGGGAGTAAGCCCAATGAGCAGTTCTTC.

The V and J genes are TRBV11-2 and TRBJ2-1; 7 bases align to TRBD2. The CDR3 length is 15 residues. The V segment lost 1 base and the J segment 8 bases; nucleotides outside the gene matches: 8. Germline V gives CDR1 SGHAT, CDR2 FQNNGV. CDR3 DNA: TGTGCCAGCAGCTTAGTCGGCGGGAGAGTCGATGAGCAGTTCTTC. This translates into CASSLVGGRVDEQFF.

V is TRBV5-1 and J is TRBJ1-4, with D possibly matching TRBD1 (5 bases). Germline loops: CDR1 SGHRS, CDR2 YFSETQ. V lost 2 bases and J lost 2, with 10 bases in between. This CDR3 is 15 amino acids long. CDR3 nucleotides: TGCGCCAGCAGCTTTATTTCAGGGACTAATGAAAAACTGTTTTTT. It specifies CASSFISGTNEKLFF.

Comment on this clone: The same CDR3 also results from other DNA sequences found in this sample. The J gene is TRBJ1-3, the V gene TRBV5-1; D uncertain. Germline V lookup: CDR1 SGHRS, CDR2 YFSETQ. This CDR3 region has 14 residues. The V gene lost 0 bases and the J gene lost 1 base, with 5 bases spanning the gap. CDR3 sequence reads: CASSLESSGNTIYF. The CDR3 coding sequence is TGCGCCAGCAGCTTGGAATCGTCTGGAAACACCATATATTTT.

This chain connects TRBV28 to TRBJ1-6, with 8 bases that match TRBD1. Germline V CDR1 and CDR2: MDHEN, SYDVKM. Losses at the gene ends were 6 bases for V and 10 bases for J; bases not matched to a gene: 8. This CDR3 contains 14 residues. Here the CDR3 DNA reads TGTGCCAGCAGCCAGGACAGGGTAGGATCACCCCTCCACTTT. This translates into CASSQDRVGSPLHF.

This sequence joins TRBV7-9 and TRBJ1-6; no firm D call. The CDR3 is made up of 11 amino acids. Trimming shortened V by 4 bases and J by 12 bases, and 7 bases separated the two germline ends. The V gene's germline CDR1 is SEHNR and CDR2 FQNEAQ (reference sequence). This CDR3 is CASSSTGPLHF. The CDR3, as DNA: TGTGCCAGCAGCTCCACCGGACCCCTCCACTTT.

This clone occurred once. The V gene is TRBV19, the J gene TRBJ1-1, with D possibly matching TRBD1 (5 bases). Germline CDR1 and CDR2: LNHDA and SQIVND (reference sequence). Trimming pared 6 bases from V and 4 bases from J, leaving 15 bases between. The CDR3 contains 14 residues. This CDR3 reads CASRWRGSATEAFF. As DNA, the CDR3 is TGTGCCAGTAGGTGGAGGGGTTCGGCCACTGAAGCTTTCTTT. Complete variable domain (other parts from reference TRBV19 and TRBJ1-1): DGGITQSPKYLFRKEGQNVTLSCEQNLNHDAMYWYRQDPGQGLRLIYYSQIVNDFQKGDIAEGYSVSREKKESFPLTVTSAQKNPTAFYLCASRWRGSATEAFFGQGTRLTVV.

This clone has only one observation. The CDR3 DNA reads as TGTGCCAGCAGGCATCCACGGGGAGAGGTAGACTATGGCTACACCTTC. Translating gives CASRHPRGEVDYGYTF. The chain employs TRBV6-6 and TRBJ1-2; D is unclear. Trimming removed 6 bases at V and 3 bases at J, with 20 bases between. Looked up from germline, CDR1 is MNHNY and CDR2 is SVGAGI (reference sequence). The CDR3 sequence is 16 residues long.

The J gene is TRBJ2-5, the V gene TRBV5-6; TRBD2 is a possible D gene (6 bases). Trimming cost V 1 base and J 5 bases, with 18 bases left between them. Germline CDR1 reads SGHDT; CDR2 reads YYEEEE. This CDR3 is built from 16 residues. The CDR3 is CASSLFGRGIRETQYF. CDR3 DNA: TGTGCCAGCAGCTTGTTCGGGAGAGGAATAAGGGAGACCCAGTACTTC.

This chain uses TRBV2 with TRBJ1-5, with D maybe TRBD1 (6 bases). Per germline, CDR1 SNHLY and CDR2 FYNNEI. Trimming removed 4 bases at V and 7 bases at J, with 17 bases between. The CDR3 runs 15 residues. In DNA form, the CDR3 reads TGTGCCAGCAGTGTGGGTTCAGGGGCAGGACAGCCCCAGCATTTT. It translates to CASSVGSGAGQPQHF.

This chain connects TRBV19 to TRBJ2-1; 13 nucleotides match TRBD2. Trimming took 5 bases from V and 0 from J; bases not matched to a gene: 13. The germline CDR1 and CDR2 sequences are LNHDA and SQIVND (reference sequence). The CDR3 has 20 amino acids. The CDR3: CASSSRTSGSFFGSYNEQFF. The CDR3 DNA is TGTGCCAGTAGTTCCCGGACTAGCGGGAGTTTTTTTGGCTCCTACAATGAGCAGTTCTTC.